This TCR beta chain was sequenced for a study of STAT5B mutations in CD4+ large granular lymphocyte leukemia. Study-level results: Without HLA matching, higher CD4+ than CD8+ T-LGLL clonality could reflect small sample size.

As concerns this clone: Its matching antigen is unknown.

The CDR3 loop spans 15 amino acids. CDR1 and CDR2 from the germline V gene are SGDLS and YYNGEE. V was clipped by 3 bases and J by 3 bases; unmatched bases: 7. Sequencing was at survey level. Per the authors' pipeline: The detection floor for productive clonotype frequency was 2.59 x 10-5. Measured with immunoSEQ multiplex PCR; TCRdb has only the in-frame clones, and not every one. V, J and clone size reflect that table, while D and trimming were determined from the DNA. The data contain more than 20,000 clones, 79% of them singletons. The rearrangement uses TRBV9 and TRBJ2-7; 9 bases are a match to TRBD2. The sequence derives from a human donor in good health. Sequencing was carried out using CD4+ T cells from blood buffy coats. CDR3 nucleotide sequence: TGTGCCAGCAGCGCGACCTTAGCGGGAGTCTACGAGCAGTACTTC. This sequence encodes CASSATLAGVYEQYF.